The clone carrying this T cell receptor beta chain was recorded a few times. The antigen remains undetermined. The sample originates from a study of cytomegalovirus exposure and HLA in healthy donors. The overall study: In a previous analysis, 95 million to 130 million unique TCR beta sequences were found from 150 million to 200 million T cells.

Whole-study findings and limits: In presence/absence analyses, roughly uniform sequencing depth across donors was assumed.

The CDR3 runs 14 residues. Primers for the PCR totalled 60 Vbeta and 13 Jbeta. Libraries were prepared by immunoSEQ multiplex PCR; TCRdb keeps only in-frame clonotypes and omits some of them. Among under 150,000 clones listed, about four fifths were seen once. Sampled while nominally healthy, donors likely had unrecorded immune exposures. The clonotype originates from a male donor in good health and CMV-seronegative. The chain is built from TRBV7-5 and TRBJ2-1; the table's D call, TRBD2, was not checked against the DNA. TRBV7-5 is a pseudogene segment. The sequencing input was PBMCs. The DNA for the CDR3 is TGTGCCAGAAGATCTACCACCCCTAACAATGAGCAGTTCTTC. It yields the protein CARRSTTPNNEQFF.